The TCR beta chain under discussion was sequenced for a study of regulatory T cells in long-lasting Graves disease (dated by TCRdb to the early 2020s). In terms of the full investigation: Patients with newly diagnosed Graves' disease had been on antithyroid drugs for under 3 months. This study used TCR sequencing and RNA sequencing of peripheral blood to compare persistent Graves' disease patients against newly diagnosed Graves' disease patients. The study was registered as a clinical trial and conducted in China. A total of roughly 35 samples underwent TCR sequencing: some 13 from persistent and about 20 from newly diagnosed Graves' disease patients. Summary of the overall study and its limitations: Compared with newly diagnosed patients, patients with persistent Graves' disease had lower TCR Shannon entropy and fewer highly expanded clones, which suggests clonal expansion. Peripheral blood alone was examined, since thyroid tissue, which constituted the primary lesion, could not be accessed. Patients with persistent disease shared more public clonotypes (approximately 2,500) than newly diagnosed patients did (966). The small sample size was acknowledged by the authors as a limitation that may reduce accuracy. Only the TCR beta chain was sequenced and analyzed. TRBV28, TRBJ1-2 and TRBJ2-5 were preferentially used in persistent disease, while TRBV20-1 and TRBJ2-1 were favored in newly diagnosed disease.

The sample's time point label is to be understood as: newly diagnosed GD, antithyroid drugs for less than 3 months. For both TCR sequencing and RNA sequencing, RNA was extracted from PBMCs in TRIzol. The diagnosis of Graves' disease followed American Thyroid Association guidelines. Recruitment of patients was carried out at an endocrinology department in Xi'an, China. Each patient gave around 9.2 milliliters of peripheral blood, collected in an EDTA anticoagulant tube. Ficoll Paque Plus density gradient separation was used to isolate PBMCs, and no further T cell sorting was done. An Agilent 2100 Bioanalyzer and agarose gel were used to check RNA quality, while a NanoDrop 2000 measured RNA concentration. V sheds 6 bases and J sheds 2 bases, leaving 3 bases between their ends. CDR1 and CDR2 are drawn from the germline V gene: SGHNT, YENEEA. There are 11 amino acids in the CDR3, from cysteine to phenylalanine inclusive. The entry retains the CDR3 DNA only, 33 bases that are in frame from base 1.

In its sample, this clonotype was seen many times. It lacks a known antigen. No much larger clonotype is one base removed from it; base qualities were not supplied. Libraries were prepared through multiplex PCR. The listed sequencing device is Illumina HiSeq 4000. TCR beta libraries were built with iRepertoire HTBI primers and Arm-PCR amplification of CDR3 regions. Gel purification was performed on PCR products prior to sequencing. The paper's data handling went like this. A total of 60 to 80 TRBV and some 15 TRBJ segments were identified across samples and were used for gene usage analysis of CDR3 amino acid clonotypes. COPE and FqMerger were used to merge the filtered high-quality paired reads into contigs. BLAST was used to align contigs to IMGT TRBV, TRBD and TRBJ reference genes, with CDR3 defined following IMGT. Clonotypes above 0.1% frequency were classified as highly expanded clones. Shannon entropy was used to measure repertoire diversity, and the Gini coefficient was used to measure V-J evenness. A clonotype found in more than one individual was treated as public. In TCRdb, the public reads were trimmed at Q25 with fastp and aligned with MiXCR, with productive beta chains retained. Identical CDR3 protein sequences are pooled into one entry, listed with their most common genes and DNA. None of the V and J calls come from the authors' own analysis; TCRdb made them. Within this sample are hundreds of thousands of distinct CDR3 sequences, with 15% of them counted one time only. The top ten clonotypes cover about 7.6% of the sample.

Another study also made use of these data, one on T cells in Graves' hyperthyroidism and ophthalmopathy. Looking at the second paper: Stable Graves' hyperthyroidism was defined as the absence of progression to ophthalmopathy over 18 months of follow-up. Hyperthyroidism patients were newly diagnosed, with disease duration under 2 months, and aged 18 to 65 years. Patients with uncontrolled infections, other autoimmune diseases, pregnancy or lactation were excluded. Diagnoses were established on the basis of clinical symptoms, serum thyroxine and TRAb, thyroid ultrasound, and orbital computed tomography. A first-round RT-PCR of the TCR CDR3 used the HTBI primer set with the Qiagen OneStep RT-PCR kit. Most expanded thyroid clonotypes (frequency above 0.001) were also found in blood, which suggests that blood repertoires may mirror thyroid immune responses. A model built on a 13 V-J signature distinguished ophthalmopathy from stable hyperthyroidism, reaching over 85% sensitivity and under 84% specificity in cross-validation and 80%/75% in testing. During validation, the model predicted progression to ophthalmopathy a median of around six months ahead of onset, with around 71% sensitivity and more than 72% specificity. TCR V-J signatures able to tell the groups apart were searched for in a discovery cohort of more than 90 patients, of whom under 45 had Graves' ophthalmopathy and 57 had stable Graves' hyperthyroidism. An independent validation cohort of about 19 hyperthyroidism patients and some 15 patients who later progressed to ophthalmopathy tested prospective prediction of ophthalmopathy. The roughly 91 discovery patients were randomly divided into training and test sets at a 7:3 ratio. The study also compared thyroid tissue and blood T-cell repertoires from about 6 Graves' hyperthyroidism patients. Once sampling was done, hyperthyroidism patients were given methimazole at a starting dose of 30 mg daily, whereas ophthalmopathy patients were given high-dose intravenous methylprednisolone. Libraries were constructed in a second round of multiplex PCR, after which size selection and purification were carried out. The libraries were sequenced on an Illumina HiSeq2000 using paired-end 100 bp reads. Raw data were processed with SOAPnuke, discarding reads with adapters, uncalled bases, mean Phred below 15, or no exact constant-primer or identifier match. High-quality paired reads were merged using COPE v1.2.5, and each unique nucleotide sequence was defined as a clonotype. Clonotypes were aligned to IMGT TRBV, TRBD and TRBJ reference segments using MiTCR v1.1. Analysis was restricted to V-J combinations with a frequency above 0.0001, which covered 99.2% of repertoires. A TCS score was defined as the ratio between F50 (clonal expansion) and ExV (chaos), using BLOSUM62-based TCRdist between CDR3 peptides within each V-J. Welch's t-statistics and random forest reduced fewer than 550 V-J features to 10 to 15, which were used in a naive Bayes classifier (R e1071). Sample size was not statistically predetermined, and investigators were not blinded to group allocation. TCR Vbeta CDR3 sequencing of roughly 140 peripheral blood samples (approximately 44 ophthalmopathy, about 75 hyperthyroidism and roughly 17 progressor patients) is reported in the paper.

The sequences come from peripheral blood mononuclear cells (PBMCs), collected at new diagnosis, from a patient treated with antithyroid drugs. In this chain, TRBV11-3 is recombined with TRBJ2-3, with no confident D gene call. This clonotype was sampled from a middle-aged woman with Graves disease. Donor details come from another sample of the same person, matched by shared clones. The nucleotide sequence is TGTGCCAGCAGTTTCACAGATACGCAGTATTTT. This codes for CASSFTDTQYF. With the portions outside the CDR3 filled from the reference TRBV11-3 and TRBJ2-3 genes, the complete variable region becomes EAGVVQSPRYKIIEKKQPVAFWCNPISGHNTLYWYLQNLGQGPELLIRYENEEAVDDSQLPKDRFSAERLKGVDSTLKIQPAELGDSAVYLCASSFTDTQYFGPGTRLTVL.